This T cell receptor beta chain was profiled in a study of blood T cell repertoires in COVID-19. Study at large: The United States, Italy and Spain supplied acute and convalescent COVID-19 samples. The cDNA or gDNA used as material had been derived from T cells, B-cell-depleted T cells, or PBMCs.

CDR1 and CDR2 (germline): MNHEY, SVGAGI. V dropped 7 bases and J dropped 6 bases, with 18 bases sitting between them. This CDR3 spans 14 amino acids. Profiling relied on immunoSEQ multiplex PCR, and the TCRdb table lists in-frame clones only, not all of them. The sample records 200,000 to 250,000 clones, 60% to 85% being singletons. The sequence was obtained from a woman in her seventies with acute or convalescent COVID-19. This chain joins TRBV6-5 and TRBJ1-2; a weak D match, TRBD1 (6 bases). The sequenced sample was peripheral blood. The DNA for the CDR3 is TGTGCCAGCAACCCCCAGCTAGACAGGAATGGCTACACCTTC. Protein product: CASNPQLDRNGYTF.